This TCR beta chain originates from a study of blood T cell repertoires in COVID-19. As for the study in general: Samples came from the United States, Italy and Spain, spanning acute and convalescent COVID-19.

Original processing methods: From reference gene primer amplification, estimates of nucleated cell counts were derived. Clones were sequenced by immunoSEQ multiplex PCR, and TCRdb holds only the in-frame ones, with some missing. V and J calls and clone size are those listed in that table; D and trimming were worked out from the DNA. The table includes some 100,000 clones, approximately 86% detected once. V lost 2 bases and J lost 7, with 5 bases in between. Germline V gene lookup returns CDR1 MNHNS and CDR2 SASEGT. CDR3 size: 11 residues. The study recruited people aged about 18 to 90 years across approximately 23 US areas.

This chain joins TRBV6-1 and TRBJ1-1; D unresolved. Sequencing was performed on PBMCs or T cells enriched from blood (not recorded which). The source of this sequence is a woman in her 50s who had recovered from COVID-19. DNA of the CDR3: TGTGCCAGCAGTGAACGAGGTGAAGCTTTCTTT. Translation: CASSERGEAFF.